Below, 8 T cell receptor beta chains from the same sample are listed, as sequenced in a study of T cell changes during pregnancy in multiple sclerosis (dated by TCRdb to the late 2010s). Library construction relied on the immunoSEQ multiplex PCR assay. Imported from immuneACCESS, the table was reduced by TCRdb to in-frame sequences with V and J called. These copies leave out some clones; in studies compared against another copy, an unresolved V gene accounts for under half, and the cause of the remainder is not known. Counted in this sample were about 23,000 clones; roughly 84% of them appeared once. The ten largest account for 6% to 8.5% of the sample. The sequenced sample was CD8+ T cells from peripheral blood mononuclear cells, obtained after pregnancy. The source is a female donor with multiple sclerosis, enrolled in a pregnancy study.

The genes are TRBV7-2 and TRBJ2-5; TRBD2 might be the D (7 bases). The germline V gene has CDR1 SGHTA and CDR2 FQGNSA. The CDR3 extends over 15 amino acids. V was shortened by 6 bases and J by 0 bases, with 14 bases between the two germline ends. CDR3 DNA sequence: TGTGCCAGCAGAGGGGGGGCGGGGGACCAAGAGACCCAGTACTTC. Residues: CASRGGAGDQETQYF.

This chain joins TRBV13 and TRBJ2-1, with TRBD1 as a possible D gene (5 bases). From germline, CDR1 is PRHDT and CDR2 FYEKMQ (reference sequence). V lost 3 bases, J lost 0 bases, and 24 bases lay in between. The CDR3 runs 20 residues. CDR3 in amino acids: CASSFEAGIPGWSSYNEQFF. CDR3 DNA sequence: TGTGCCAGCAGCTTCGAGGCAGGGATTCCAGGCTGGAGCTCCTACAATGAGCAGTTCTTC. Variable domain in full (rest from reference TRBV13 and TRBJ2-1): AAGVIQSPRHLIKEKRETATLKCYPIPRHDTVYWYQQGPGQDPQFLISFYEKMQSDKGSIPDRFSAQQFSDYHSELNMSSLELGDSALYFCASSFEAGIPGWSSYNEQFFGPGTRLTVL.

The CDR3 protein is CASSEVERDTQYF. As DNA, the CDR3 is TGTGCCAGCAGTGAGGTAGAGAGAGATACGCAGTATTTT. The J gene is TRBJ2-3, the V gene TRBV6-4; no clear D. The V and J ends lost 3 bases and 5 bases respectively, with 9 bases between them. From germline, CDR1 is MRHNA and CDR2 SNTAGT. CDR3 length equals 13 residues.

The chain combines TRBV6-5 with TRBJ1-5; tentatively, D is TRBD1 (6 bases). This CDR3 has 15 residues. Germline loops: CDR1 MNHEY, CDR2 SVGAGI. With 2 bases removed from V and 4 bases from J, the gap between germline ends came to 12 bases. CDR3 protein: CASSYARGRNQPQHF. DNA of the CDR3: TGTGCCAGCAGTTACGCCAGGGGCCGGAATCAGCCCCAGCATTTT.

The V and J genes are TRBV4-3 and TRBJ2-7; a possible D gene is TRBD1 (6 bases). Looked up from germline, CDR1 is LGHNA and CDR2 is YSLEER. The CDR3 loop spans 15 amino acids. Between the trimmed V and J ends, which lost 1 base and 2 bases, there was a span of 12 bases. CDR3 in amino acids: CASSQGWGPPYEQYF. In DNA, the CDR3 is TGCGCCAGCAGCCAAGGATGGGGGCCCCCCTACGAGCAGTACTTC.

CDR3 protein: CASSYGSNQPQHF. The DNA for the CDR3 is TGTGCCAGCAGTTACGGCAGTAATCAGCCCCAGCATTTT. This chain connects TRBV6-5 to TRBJ1-5, with no clear D. Between the trimmed V and J ends, which lost 2 bases and 4 bases, there was a span of 6 bases. This CDR3 spans 13 amino acids. The germline V gene has CDR1 MNHEY and CDR2 SVGAGI.

The chain has TRBV10-1 and TRBJ2-1, with 13 bases that match TRBD2. Germline V gene data show CDR1 as WNHNN and CDR2 as SYGVQD (reference sequence). CDR3 length: 15 amino acids. With 6 bases clipped from V and 8 bases from J, the junction kept 7 bases outside the gene matches. The CDR3 DNA reads as TGCGCCAGCAGGAAGGGACTAGCGGGATCACATGAGCAGTTCTTC. It is translated as CASRKGLAGSHEQFF.

The chain has TRBV7-9 and TRBJ2-7; tentative D call: TRBD2 (5 bases). Germline CDR1 is SEHNR and CDR2 is FQNEAQ (reference sequence). The CDR3 extends over 15 amino acids. V was shortened by 1 base and J by 7 bases, with 17 bases between the two germline ends. The CDR3 DNA sequence: TGTGCCAGCAGCTTAGAGGTATCACCATCGGGGGAGCAGTACTTC. Its protein product is CASSLEVSPSGEQYF.